A selection of T cell receptor beta chains follows, all from one sample in a study of CD8 T cells in ankylosing spondylitis. Each CDR3 protein is one row after TCRdb ran MiXCR on the 5' RACE reads. The sample has 450,000 or so distinct CDR3 sequences, roughly a quarter seen once. The sequenced sample was blood, either unsorted or a sorted T cell fraction (not recorded which). The receptors were sampled from a male donor with ankylosing spondylitis. The CDR3 runs from the conserved cysteine through the conserved F or W. A D gene is named only where the DNA matches it firmly. Clone size is given for some rows only: seen once, a few or many times, or a class if the clone is expanded.

J gene: TRBJ1-2
clone size: .
V gene: TRBV2
D gene: .
CDR3 protein: CASSDPPTSYGYTF
CDR3 DNA: TGTGCCAGCTCCGACCCTCCAACCTCCTATGGCTACACCTTC

J gene: TRBJ2-2
clone size: .
V gene: TRBV20-1
D gene: .
CDR3 protein: CSAQERGGSGGELFF
CDR3 DNA: TGCAGTGCTCAAGAGAGGGGGGGGTCAGGCGGGGAGCTGTTTTTT

J gene: TRBJ1-5
clone size: few
V gene: TRBV12-3/TRBV12-4
D gene: .
CDR3 protein: CASNGDSNQPQHF
CDR3 DNA: TGTGCCAGCAACGGGGACAGCAATCAGCCCCAGCATTTT

J gene: TRBJ2-1
clone size: few
V gene: TRBV7-8
D gene: TRBD2
CDR3 protein: CASSLAGGPLYNEQFF
CDR3 DNA: TGTGCCAGCAGCTTAGCGGGAGGGCCGTTATACAATGAGCAGTTCTTC

J gene: TRBJ2-3
clone size: .
V gene: TRBV5-1
D gene: TRBD2
CDR3 protein: CASSEGLAGVGTDTQYF
CDR3 DNA: TGCGCCAGCAGCGAGGGACTAGCGGGAGTGGGCACAGATACGCAGTATTTT

J gene: TRBJ1-2
clone size: .
V gene: TRBV29-1
D gene: TRBD1
CDR3 protein: CSVDGGQGGFNGYTF
CDR3 DNA: TGCAGCGTTGATGGCGGACAGGGCGGTTTTAATGGCTACACCTTC

J gene: TRBJ2-3
clone size: many
V gene: TRBV20-1
D gene: TRBD1
CDR3 protein: CSARHQTGGIDTQYF
CDR3 DNA: TGCAGTGCTAGGCACCAGACAGGGGGCATCGATACGCAGTATTTT

J gene: TRBJ1-4
clone size: .
V gene: TRBV12-3/TRBV12-4
D gene: .
CDR3 protein: CASSANHATNEKLFF
CDR3 DNA: TGTGCCAGCAGCGCCAATCACGCAACTAATGAAAAACTGTTTTTT

J gene: TRBJ1-1
clone size: many
V gene: TRBV20-1
D gene: .
CDR3 protein: CSATLGGVDTEAFF
CDR3 DNA: TGCAGTGCGACCCTAGGAGGGGTCGACACTGAAGCTTTCTTT

J gene: TRBJ1-1
clone size: few
V gene: TRBV6-1
D gene: .
CDR3 protein: CASGELGQLTEAFF
CDR3 DNA: TGTGCCAGCGGAGAGCTGGGTCAGCTCACTGAAGCTTTCTTT

J gene: TRBJ2-3
clone size: .
V gene: TRBV15
D gene: .
CDR3 protein: CATSRDPGRRTDTQYF
CDR3 DNA: TGTGCCACCAGCAGAGATCCGGGCAGGAGGACAGATACGCAGTATTTT

J gene: TRBJ1-1
clone size: .
V gene: TRBV12-3/TRBV12-4
D gene: .
CDR3 protein: CASSVQKDTEAFF
CDR3 DNA: TGTGCCAGCAGTGTACAGAAAGACACTGAAGCTTTCTTT

J gene: TRBJ2-1
clone size: .
V gene: TRBV15
D gene: .
CDR3 protein: CATSRGDATSYNEQFF
CDR3 DNA: TGTGCCACCAGCAGGGGGGACGCCACCTCCTACAATGAGCAGTTCTTC

J gene: TRBJ1-2
clone size: few
V gene: TRBV30
D gene: .
CDR3 protein: CAWDLGGGYTF
CDR3 DNA: TGTGCCTGGGACTTGGGGGGAGGCTACACCTTC

J gene: TRBJ2-7
clone size: few
V gene: TRBV12-3/TRBV12-4
D gene: .
CDR3 protein: CASTPPGRLNEQYF
CDR3 DNA: TGTGCCAGCACCCCCCCAGGCAGGCTTAACGAGCAGTACTTC

J gene: TRBJ2-3
clone size: few
V gene: TRBV29-1
D gene: .
CDR3 protein: CSVAEAQAADTQYF
CDR3 DNA: TGCAGCGTTGCGGAGGCTCAAGCAGCAGATACGCAGTATTTT

J gene: TRBJ2-2
clone size: few
V gene: TRBV27
D gene: .
CDR3 protein: CASQDRMDTGELFF
CDR3 DNA: TGTGCCAGCCAAGACAGGATGGACACCGGGGAGCTGTTTTTT

J gene: TRBJ2-2
clone size: .
V gene: TRBV14
D gene: TRBD1
CDR3 protein: CASSRTGVTGELFF
CDR3 DNA: TGTGCCAGCTCTCGGACAGGAGTCACCGGGGAGCTGTTTTTT

J gene: TRBJ2-7
clone size: many
V gene: TRBV20-1
D gene: .
CDR3 protein: CSVQGILHGNEQYF
CDR3 DNA: TGCAGTGTGCAGGGGATCCTCCACGGAAACGAGCAGTACTTC

J gene: TRBJ2-4
clone size: few
V gene: TRBV19
D gene: .
CDR3 protein: CASSLETERLAKNIQYF
CDR3 DNA: TGTGCCAGTAGTTTGGAGACGGAGCGGCTAGCCAAAAACATTCAGTACTTC

J gene: TRBJ1-1
clone size: few
V gene: TRBV5-1
D gene: TRBD1
CDR3 protein: CASSLDRGYTEAFF
CDR3 DNA: TGCGCCAGCAGCTTGGACAGGGGCTACACTGAAGCTTTCTTT

J gene: TRBJ2-5
clone size: .
V gene: TRBV5-1
D gene: TRBD1
CDR3 protein: CASSSGQAGNVLYQETQYF
CDR3 DNA: TGCGCCAGCAGCTCCGGACAGGCCGGGAATGTTTTGTACCAAGAGACCCAGTACTTC